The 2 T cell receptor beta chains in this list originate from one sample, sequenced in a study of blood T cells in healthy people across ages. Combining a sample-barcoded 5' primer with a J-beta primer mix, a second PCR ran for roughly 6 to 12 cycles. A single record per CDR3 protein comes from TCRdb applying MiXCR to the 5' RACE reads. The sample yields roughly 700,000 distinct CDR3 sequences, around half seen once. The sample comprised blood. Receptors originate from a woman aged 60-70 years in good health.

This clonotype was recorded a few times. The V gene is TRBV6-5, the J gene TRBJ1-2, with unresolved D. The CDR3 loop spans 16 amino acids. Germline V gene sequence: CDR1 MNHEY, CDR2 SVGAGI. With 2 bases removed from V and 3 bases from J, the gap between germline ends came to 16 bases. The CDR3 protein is CASSYLAQLRDYGYTF. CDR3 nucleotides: TGTGCCAGCAGTTACCTGGCCCAACTACGGGACTATGGCTACACCTTC.

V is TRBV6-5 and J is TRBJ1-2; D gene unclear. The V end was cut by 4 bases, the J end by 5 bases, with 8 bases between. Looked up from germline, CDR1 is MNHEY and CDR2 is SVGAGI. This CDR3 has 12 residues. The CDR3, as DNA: TGTGCCAGCAGTTCCCTTCAGTATGGCTACACCTTC. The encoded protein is CASSSLQYGYTF.